These T cell receptor beta chains were read from a single sample in a study of control samples from healthy donors and cancer patients. Only in-frame clones appear in the TCRdb table, and some are missing; sequencing was by immunoSEQ multiplex PCR. This table has more than 60,000 clones, about nine tenths appearing once. Material: PBMCs. These receptors all come from a woman in her 50s with colorectal cancer. Each CDR3 is given with its conserved first and last residue. The D gene is left open where the match is weak. Not all rows give a size; the values are once, few, many and, for expanded clones, a class.

NA	TRBV5-8	TRBD1	TRBJ2-4	CASSLDGTGFKNIQYF	TGTGCCAGCAGCTTGGATGGGACAGGGTTCAAAAACATTCAGTACTTC
NA	TRBV6-1	TRBD2	TRBJ2-1	CASSEANGLAGNPEQFF	TGTGCCAGCAGTGAAGCTAATGGACTAGCGGGGAACCCTGAGCAGTTCTTC
NA	TRBV2	NA	TRBJ2-1	CASSDGLNEQFF	TGTGCCAGCAGTGACGGGCTCAATGAGCAGTTCTTC
few	TRBV10-3	TRBD1	TRBJ1-5	CAISDSDRGYQPQHF	TGTGCCATCAGTGATTCCGACAGGGGATATCAGCCCCAGCATTTT
NA	TRBV19	TRBD2	TRBJ2-1	CASQRGVKDEQFF	TGTGCCAGCCAGCGGGGGGTTAAGGATGAGCAGTTCTTC
NA	TRBV29-1	NA	TRBJ1-2	CSVGPLRDLDGYTF	TGCAGCGTTGGCCCCCTTCGGGACCTAGATGGCTACACCTTC
NA	TRBV28	NA	TRBJ1-5	CASRVFNQPQHF	TGTGCCAGCCGGGTCTTCAATCAGCCCCAGCATTTT
NA	TRBV24-1	NA	TRBJ2-3	CATSTDTDTQYF	TGTGCCACCAGTACGGACACAGATACGCAGTATTTT
NA	TRBV4-1	NA	TRBJ2-1	CASSRGPEVYNEQFF	TGCGCCAGCAGCCGGGGTCCGGAGGTTTACAATGAGCAGTTCTTC
NA	TRBV19	NA	TRBJ1-4	CASSIIAQEKLFF	TGTGCCAGTAGTATTATAGCGCAAGAAAAACTGTTTTTT
NA	TRBV18	NA	TRBJ1-5	CASSRNGQGINQPQHF	TGTGCCAGCTCCAGAAATGGGCAGGGGATCAATCAGCCCCAGCATTTT
NA	TRBV6-2/TRBV6-3	NA	TRBJ1-4	CASSYPPGKNEKLFF	TGTGCCAGCAGTTATCCCCCGGGGAAGAATGAAAAACTGTTTTTT
NA	TRBV7-2	NA	TRBJ2-2	CASSSPGQNTGELFF	TGTGCCAGCAGCTCGCCGGGACAAAACACCGGGGAGCTGTTTTTT
NA	TRBV6-1	NA	TRBJ1-2	CASSVRSGVGSYGYTF	TGTGCCAGCAGTGTAAGATCAGGGGTTGGCTCCTATGGCTACACCTTC
NA	TRBV7-2	NA	TRBJ2-3	CASSFSAGHTDTQYF	TGTGCCAGCAGCTTCTCGGCGGGGCACACAGATACGCAGTATTTT
NA	TRBV18	TRBD1	TRBJ1-1	CASSFGQGGSEAFF	TGTGCCAGCTCATTCGGACAGGGTGGTTCTGAAGCTTTCTTT
NA	TRBV11-1	NA	TRBJ1-1	CASSPVGGTEAFF	TGTGCCAGCAGCCCGGTCGGGGGAACTGAAGCTTTCTTT
NA	TRBV27	NA	TRBJ1-5	CASSLSGENQPQHF	TGTGCCAGCAGTTTATCTGGGGAAAATCAGCCCCAGCATTTT
NA	TRBV5-1	NA	TRBJ1-5	CASSLDGDLNQPQHF	TGCGCCAGCAGCTTGGACGGGGATTTGAACCAGCCCCAGCATTTT
NA	TRBV14	NA	TRBJ1-2	CASSQESRGGYGYTF	TGTGCCAGCAGCCAAGAATCCCGGGGGGGATATGGCTACACCTTC
NA	TRBV11-1	NA	TRBJ1-2	CASSARDNYGYTF	TGTGCCAGCAGCGCCCGGGACAACTATGGCTACACCTTC